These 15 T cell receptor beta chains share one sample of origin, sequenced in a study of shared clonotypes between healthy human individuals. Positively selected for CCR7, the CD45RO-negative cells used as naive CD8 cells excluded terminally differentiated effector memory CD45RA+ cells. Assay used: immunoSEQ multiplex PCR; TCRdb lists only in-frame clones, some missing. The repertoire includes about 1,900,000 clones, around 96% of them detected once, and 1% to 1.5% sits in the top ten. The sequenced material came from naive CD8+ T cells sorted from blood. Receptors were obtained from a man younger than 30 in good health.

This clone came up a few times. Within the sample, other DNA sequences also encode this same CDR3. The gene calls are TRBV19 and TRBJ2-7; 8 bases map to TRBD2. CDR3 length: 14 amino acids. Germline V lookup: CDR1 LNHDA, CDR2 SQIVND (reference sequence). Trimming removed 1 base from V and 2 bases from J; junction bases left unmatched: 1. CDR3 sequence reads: CASSIAGGAYEQYF. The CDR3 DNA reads TGTGCCAGTAGTATAGCGGGAGGGGCCTACGAGCAGTACTTC.

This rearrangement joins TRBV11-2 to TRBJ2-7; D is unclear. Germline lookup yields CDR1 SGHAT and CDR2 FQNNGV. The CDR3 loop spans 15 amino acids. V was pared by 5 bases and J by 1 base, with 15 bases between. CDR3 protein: CASSTEGIESYEQYF. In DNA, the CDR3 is TGTGCCAGCAGCACTGAAGGAATAGAATCCTACGAGCAGTACTTC.

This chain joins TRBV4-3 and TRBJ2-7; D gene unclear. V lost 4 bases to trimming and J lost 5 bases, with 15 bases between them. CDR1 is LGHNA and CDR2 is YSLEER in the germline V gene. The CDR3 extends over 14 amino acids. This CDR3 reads CASSPALGGHEQYF. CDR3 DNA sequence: TGCGCCAGCAGCCCTGCTCTAGGCGGACACGAGCAGTACTTC.

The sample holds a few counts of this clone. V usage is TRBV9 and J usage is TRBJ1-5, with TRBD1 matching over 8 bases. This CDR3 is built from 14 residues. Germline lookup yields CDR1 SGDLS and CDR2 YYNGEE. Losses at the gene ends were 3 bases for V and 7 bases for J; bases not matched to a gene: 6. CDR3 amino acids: CASSGTGIGQPQHF. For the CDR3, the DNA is TGTGCCAGCAGCGGGACAGGGATTGGCCAGCCCCAGCATTTT.

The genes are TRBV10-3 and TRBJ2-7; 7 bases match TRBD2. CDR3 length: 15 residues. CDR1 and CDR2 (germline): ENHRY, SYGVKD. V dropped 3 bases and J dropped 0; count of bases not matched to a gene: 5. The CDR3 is CAISDQASGSYEQYF. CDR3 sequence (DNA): TGTGCCATCAGTGACCAGGCTAGCGGCTCCTACGAGCAGTACTTC.

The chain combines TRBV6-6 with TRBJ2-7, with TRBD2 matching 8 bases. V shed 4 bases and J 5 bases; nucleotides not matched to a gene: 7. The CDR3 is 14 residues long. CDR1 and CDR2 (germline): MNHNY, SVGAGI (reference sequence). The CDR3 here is CASSSLAGLDEQYF. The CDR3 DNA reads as TGTGCCAGCAGTTCCCTAGCGGGCCTGGACGAGCAGTACTTC.

Written as DNA, the CDR3 is TGCGCCAGCAGCCAAGAGCCCTACTACGAGCAGTACTTC. Its protein product is CASSQEPYYEQYF. The chain uses TRBV4-1 and TRBJ2-7; unclear D gene. The V gene lost 0 bases and the J gene lost 3 bases, with 6 bases spanning the gap. Germline CDR1 and CDR2: MGHRA and YSYEKL. The CDR3 totals 13 residues.

For the CDR3, the DNA is TGTGCCAGAAGCACTTACGACTGGGACGCTGGTGGCAATCAGCCCCAGCATTTT. Translated: CARSTYDWDAGGNQPQHF. The V gene is TRBV5-3, the J gene TRBJ1-5; D is possibly TRBD1 (5 bases). TRBV5-3 is placed among ORFs of uncertain function. The CDR3 is made up of 18 amino acids. V lost 4 bases, J lost 2 bases, and 22 bases lay in between.

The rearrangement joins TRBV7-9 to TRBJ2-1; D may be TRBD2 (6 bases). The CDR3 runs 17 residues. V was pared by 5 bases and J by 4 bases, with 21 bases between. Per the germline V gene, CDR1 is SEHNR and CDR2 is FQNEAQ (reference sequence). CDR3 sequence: CASSGEWGGILYNEQFF. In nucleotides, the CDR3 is TGTGCCAGCAGCGGGGAATGGGGCGGGATCCTATACAATGAGCAGTTCTTC.

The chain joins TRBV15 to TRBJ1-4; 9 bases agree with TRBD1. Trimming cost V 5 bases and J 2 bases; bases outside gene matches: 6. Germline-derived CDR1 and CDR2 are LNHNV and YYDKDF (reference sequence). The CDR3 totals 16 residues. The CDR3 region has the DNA TGTGCCACCAGCGACCCGGGACAGGGTACTAATGAAAAACTGTTTTTT. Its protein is CATSDPGQGTNEKLFF.

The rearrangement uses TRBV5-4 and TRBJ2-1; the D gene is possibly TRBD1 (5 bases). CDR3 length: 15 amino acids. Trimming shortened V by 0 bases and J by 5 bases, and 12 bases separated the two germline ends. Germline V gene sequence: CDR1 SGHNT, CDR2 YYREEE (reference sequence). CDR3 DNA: TGTGCCAGCAGCTTGGGATGGGGCGGTGACAATGAGCAGTTCTTC. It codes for CASSLGWGGDNEQFF.

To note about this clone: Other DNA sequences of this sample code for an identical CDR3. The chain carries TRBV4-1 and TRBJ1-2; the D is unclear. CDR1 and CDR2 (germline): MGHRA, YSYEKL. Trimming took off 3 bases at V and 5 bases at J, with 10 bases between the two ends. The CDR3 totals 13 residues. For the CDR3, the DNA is TGCGCCAGCAGCCAGGGAGTGGGGTATGGCTACACCTTC. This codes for CASSQGVGYGYTF.

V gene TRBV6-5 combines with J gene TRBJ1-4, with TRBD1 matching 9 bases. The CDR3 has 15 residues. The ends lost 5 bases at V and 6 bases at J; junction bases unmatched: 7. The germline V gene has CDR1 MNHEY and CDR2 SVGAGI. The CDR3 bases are TGTGCCAGCAGTCTACACAGGGGGCAGTATGAAAAACTGTTTTTT. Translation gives CASSLHRGQYEKLFF.

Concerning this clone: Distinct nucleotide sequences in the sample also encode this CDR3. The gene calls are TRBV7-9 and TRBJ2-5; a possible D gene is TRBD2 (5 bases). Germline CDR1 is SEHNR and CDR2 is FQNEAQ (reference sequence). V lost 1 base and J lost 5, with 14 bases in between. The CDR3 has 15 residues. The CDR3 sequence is CASSLVIGGGETQYF. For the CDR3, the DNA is TGTGCCAGCAGCTTAGTCATAGGAGGTGGGGAGACCCAGTACTTC. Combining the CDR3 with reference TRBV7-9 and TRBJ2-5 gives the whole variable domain DTGVSQNPRHKITKRGQNVTFRCDPISEHNRLYWYRQTLGQGPEFLTYFQNEAQLEKSRLLSDRFSAERPKGSFSTLEIQRTEQGDSAMYLCASSLVIGGGETQYFGPGTRLLVL.

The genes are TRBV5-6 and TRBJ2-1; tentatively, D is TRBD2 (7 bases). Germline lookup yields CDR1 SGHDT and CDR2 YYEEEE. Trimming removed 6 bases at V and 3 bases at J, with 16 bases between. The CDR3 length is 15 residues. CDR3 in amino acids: CASKEGGGSYNEQFF. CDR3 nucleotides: TGTGCCAGCAAAGAAGGCGGGGGCAGCTACAATGAGCAGTTCTTC. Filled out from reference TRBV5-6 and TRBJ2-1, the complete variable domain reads DAGVTQSPTHLIKTRGQQVTLRCSPKSGHDTVSWYQQALGQGPQFIFQYYEEEERQRGNFPDRFSGHQFPNYSSELNVNALLLGDSALYLCASKEGGGSYNEQFFGPGTRLTVL.